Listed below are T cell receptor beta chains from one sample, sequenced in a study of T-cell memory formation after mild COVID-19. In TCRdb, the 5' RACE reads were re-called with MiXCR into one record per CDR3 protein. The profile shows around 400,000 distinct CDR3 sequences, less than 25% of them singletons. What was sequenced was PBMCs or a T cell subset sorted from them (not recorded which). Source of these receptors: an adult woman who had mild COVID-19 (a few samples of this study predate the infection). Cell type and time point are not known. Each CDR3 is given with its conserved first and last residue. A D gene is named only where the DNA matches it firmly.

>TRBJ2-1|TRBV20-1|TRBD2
CSARDKLAGGRFF
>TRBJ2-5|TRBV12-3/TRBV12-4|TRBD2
CASRIGTSGSIETQYF
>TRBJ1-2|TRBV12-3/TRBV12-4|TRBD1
CASTSGTGRFYGYTF
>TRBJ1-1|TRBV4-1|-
CASQGWEGYTEAFF
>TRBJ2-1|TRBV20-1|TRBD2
CSARDLSGRSEQFF
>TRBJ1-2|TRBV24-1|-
CATSDLPGGYTF
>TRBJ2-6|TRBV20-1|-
CSARAVSGANVLTF
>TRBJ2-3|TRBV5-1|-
CASSDAGGGDTQYF
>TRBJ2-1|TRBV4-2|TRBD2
CASSQGGISGFFNEQFF
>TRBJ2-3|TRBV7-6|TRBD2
CASSRPRLAGGTDTQYF
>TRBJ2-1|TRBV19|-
CASSTQNNEQFF
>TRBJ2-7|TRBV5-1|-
CASSLHITGSYEQYF
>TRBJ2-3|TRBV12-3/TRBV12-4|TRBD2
CASSPGTTEDTQYF
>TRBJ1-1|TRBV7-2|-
CASSLMQGDTEAFF
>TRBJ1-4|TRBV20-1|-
CSARQGNEKLFF
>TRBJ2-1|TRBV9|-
CASSVGGGGPYNEQFF